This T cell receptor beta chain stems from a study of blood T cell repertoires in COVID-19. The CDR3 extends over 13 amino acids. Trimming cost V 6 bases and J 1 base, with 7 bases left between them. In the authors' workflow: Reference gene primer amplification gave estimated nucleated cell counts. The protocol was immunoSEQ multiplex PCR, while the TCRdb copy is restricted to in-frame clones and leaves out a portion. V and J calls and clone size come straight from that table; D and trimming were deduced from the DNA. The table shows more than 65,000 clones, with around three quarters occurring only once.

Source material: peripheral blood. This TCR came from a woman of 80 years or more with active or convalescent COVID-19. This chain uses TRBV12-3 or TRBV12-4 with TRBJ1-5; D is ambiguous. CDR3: CASRQRSNQPQHF. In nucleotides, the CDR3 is TGTGCCAGCAGGCAACGGAGCAATCAGCCCCAGCATTTT.